Below are 15 T cell receptor beta chains sequenced from a single sample in a study of T-cell memory formation after mild COVID-19. TCRdb independently ran MiXCR on the 5' RACE reads; one entry per CDR3 protein. The data contain under 150,000 distinct CDR3 sequences, about 17% of them singletons. Sequenced sample: PBMCs or a T cell subset sorted from them (not recorded which). Every receptor here comes from an adult woman who had mild COVID-19 (a few samples of this study predate the infection). Cell type and time point are not known.

This clonotype has a handful of counts. The rearrangement links TRBV6-5 to TRBJ2-3; D perhaps matches TRBD2 (6 bases). The CDR3 covers 16 residues. Trimming left V 4 bases short and J 2 bases short, with 16 bases between. Germline V gives CDR1 MNHEY, CDR2 SVGAGI. The CDR3 loop reads CASSSDGGGITDTQYF. CDR3 bases: TGTGCCAGCAGTTCCGACGGTGGGGGGATCACAGATACGCAGTATTTT.

This clonotype was detected a few times. The genes are TRBV29-1 and TRBJ2-2, with no clear D. Deletions cut 2 bases from V and 0 bases from J, with 4 bases between. The CDR3 has 13 amino acids. From germline, CDR1 is SQVTM and CDR2 ANQGSEA. Here the CDR3 DNA reads TGCAGCGTTGAAATGGCGAACACCGGGGAGCTGTTTTTT. Translation: CSVEMANTGELFF.

This clonotype was detected a few times. The chain joins TRBV7-9 to TRBJ2-1, with 12 bases lining up with TRBD2. The CDR3 runs to 17 residues. The trim removed 5 bases at V and 8 bases at J, leaving 13 bases unmatched. In germline, CDR1 is SEHNR, CDR2 FQNEAQ (reference sequence). This CDR3 reads CASSPPLGLAGFDEQFF. The CDR3 nucleotides read TGTGCCAGCAGCCCCCCCTTAGGACTAGCGGGATTCGATGAGCAGTTCTTC.

The chain is built from TRBV9 and TRBJ1-2; D gene unclear. The length of the CDR3 is 15 residues. Germline V gene data show CDR1 as SGDLS and CDR2 as YYNGEE. The ends were cut back, 0 bases at V and 8 bases at J, with 17 bases in the middle. CDR3 sequence (DNA): TGTGCCAGCAGCGTAGGCAGTGACCCAAGAGGGGGCTACACCTTC. Its translation is CASSVGSDPRGGYTF.

The rearrangement uses TRBV7-9 and TRBJ2-2, with D perhaps TRBD2 (5 bases). Trimming took 5 bases from V and 5 from J, leaving 15 bases between them. Germline CDR1 reads SEHNR; CDR2 reads FQNEAQ (reference sequence). The CDR3 extends over 15 amino acids. The CDR3 nucleotides are TGTGCCAGCAGCGCAGGATTCGGGGTTACCGGGGAGCTGTTTTTT. This gives the protein CASSAGFGVTGELFF.

This clonotype showed up just a few times. The chain links TRBV2 to TRBJ2-1; 9 bases are a match to TRBD1. The V gene end was trimmed by 1 base and the J gene end by 6 bases; junction bases not matched to a gene: 4. In germline, CDR1 is SNHLY, CDR2 FYNNEI. This CDR3 spans 15 amino acids. The CDR3 reads CASSEDRGRFNEQFF. In nucleotides, the CDR3 is TGTGCCAGCAGTGAAGACAGGGGGCGTTTCAATGAGCAGTTCTTC. The whole variable domain, remainder taken from reference TRBV2 and TRBJ2-1, is EPEVTQTPSHQVTQMGQEVILRCVPISNHLYFYWYRQILGQKVEFLVSFYNNEISEKSEIFDDQFSVERPDGSNFTLKIRSTKLEDSAMYFCASSEDRGRFNEQFFGPGTRLTVL.

This clonotype was seen a few times. The chain joins TRBV5-1 to TRBJ1-5; TRBD1 matches 9 bases. This CDR3 contains 15 residues. Germline V gives CDR1 SGHRS, CDR2 YFSETQ. V shed 7 bases and J 9 bases; nucleotides not matched to a gene: 14. CDR3 region: CASGVGTGRMAPQHF. CDR3 nucleotides: TGCGCCAGCGGGGTAGGGACAGGGCGAATGGCGCCCCAGCATTTT. The full variable domain, with the rest looked up from reference TRBV5-1 and TRBJ1-5, is KAGVTQTPRYLIKTRGQQVTLSCSPISGHRSVSWYQQTPGQGLQFLFEYFSETQRNKGNFPGRFSGRQFSNSRSEMNVSTLELGDSALYLCASGVGTGRMAPQHFGDGTRLSIL.

This clonotype was seen a few times. The rearrangement joins TRBV9 to TRBJ2-7; D might be TRBD1 (6 bases). The CDR3 spans 14 residues. Trimming stripped 4 bases from V and 5 bases from J, with 16 bases between. The germline CDR1 and CDR2 sequences are SGDLS and YYNGEE. CDR3 sequence: CASSTGQSWDEQYF. The CDR3 region has the DNA TGTGCCAGCAGCACCGGACAGTCCTGGGACGAGCAGTACTTC.

This clonotype was detected a few times. The CDR3 protein is CSARGGLNTEAFF. Written as DNA, the CDR3 is TGCAGTGCTAGAGGGGGGTTGAACACTGAAGCTTTCTTT. J is TRBJ1-1 and V is TRBV20-1, with D possibly TRBD1 on 5 matching bases. The CDR3 is 13 amino acids. Germline lookup yields CDR1 DFQATT and CDR2 SNEGSKA (reference sequence). V lost 1 base, J lost 0 bases, and 6 bases lay in between.

V and J are TRBV20-1 and TRBJ1-5; 10 positions match TRBD1. Trimming removed 2 bases from V and 7 bases from J; junction bases left unmatched: 5. Germline assignment: CDR1 DFQATT and CDR2 SNEGSKA (reference sequence). This CDR3 has 14 residues. In DNA form, the CDR3 reads TGCAGTGCTAGATCGGGACAGGGGTTGCAGCCCCAGCATTTT. This encodes CSARSGQGLQPQHF.

This rearrangement joins TRBV4-3 to TRBJ1-2; possible D gene TRBD1, 5 bases. V dropped 4 bases and J dropped 3 bases, with 12 bases sitting between them. The CDR3 consists of 14 residues. Germline V gene data show CDR1 as LGHNA and CDR2 as YSLEER. This CDR3 is CASSRDSGYYGYTF. Written as DNA, the CDR3 is TGCGCCAGCAGCCGTGACAGCGGATACTATGGCTACACCTTC.

This clonotype was seen a few times. The chain uses TRBV29-1 and TRBJ2-1; the match to TRBD1 covers 8 bases. CDR1 is SQVTM, CDR2 ANQGSEA, per germline. With 3 bases clipped from V and 10 bases from J, the junction kept 14 bases outside the gene matches. The CDR3 spans 15 residues. CDR3 protein: CSVEMLGTGRDEQFF. In nucleotides, the CDR3 is TGCAGCGTTGAGATGTTAGGGACAGGCCGGGACGAGCAGTTCTTC.

The genes are TRBV4-1 and TRBJ2-3; possibly TRBD1 for D (5 bases). The V end lost 0 bases, the J end lost 4 bases, and 17 bases lay between the germline ends. The CDR3 is 17 residues long. The germline V gene encodes CDR1 MGHRA and CDR2 YSYEKL. DNA of the CDR3: TGCGCCAGCAGCCAAGAGGGGCAGGAATATCAGGCAGATACGCAGTATTTT. Its translation is CASSQEGQEYQADTQYF.

On this clonotype itself: A much larger clone is a single base away; this may be a read error. The rearrangement links TRBV7-8 to TRBJ2-7; no reliable D call. Germline-derived CDR1 and CDR2 are SGHVS and FQNEAQ. V shed 5 bases and J shed 5 bases, with 16 bases lying between them. The CDR3 covers 14 residues. The CDR3 reads CASSPRQGCDEQYF. CDR3 nucleotide sequence: TGTGCCAGCAGCCCTAGGCAAGGGTGTGACGAGCAGTACTTC.

The chain has TRBV7-2 and TRBJ2-1; TRBD2 agrees at 7 bases. Germline loops: CDR1 SGHTA, CDR2 FQGNSA. This CDR3 contains 18 residues. The V segment lost 5 bases and the J segment 1 base; nucleotides outside the gene matches: 14. CDR3 in DNA: TGTGCCAGCAGCCAGGGACCACGGACTAGGCCATCCTACAATGAGCAGTTCTTC. Its translation is CASSQGPRTRPSYNEQFF.